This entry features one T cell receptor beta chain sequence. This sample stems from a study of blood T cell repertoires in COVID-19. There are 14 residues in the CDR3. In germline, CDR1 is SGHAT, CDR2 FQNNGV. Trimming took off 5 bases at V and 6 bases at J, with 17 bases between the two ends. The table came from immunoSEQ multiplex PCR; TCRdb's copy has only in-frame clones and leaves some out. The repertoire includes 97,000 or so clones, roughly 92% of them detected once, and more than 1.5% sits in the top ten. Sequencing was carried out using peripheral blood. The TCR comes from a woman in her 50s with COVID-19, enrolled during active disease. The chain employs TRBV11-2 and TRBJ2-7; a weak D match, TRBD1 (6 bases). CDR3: CASSPITGFFEQYF. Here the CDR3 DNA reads TGTGCCAGCAGCCCCATTACAGGGTTCTTCGAGCAGTACTTC.